The 7 T cell receptor beta chains presented below share a single source sample, sequenced in a study of shared clonotypes between healthy human individuals. Measured with immunoSEQ multiplex PCR; TCRdb has only the in-frame clones, and not every one. The top ten hold 0.89% of the sample, which has 850,000 to 1,100,000 clones, approximately 80% seen once. Specimen: memory CD4+ T cells from PBMCs. Specified subset: CD45RA-negative fraction. The receptors come from a man aged 18-30 years in good health. Some clones in this sample may be carry-over from other donors' samples.

The chain employs TRBV29-1 and TRBJ2-1; no definite D call. The CDR3 is made up of 13 amino acids. V was cut by 3 bases and J by 12 bases, with 18 bases left in between. Germline lookup yields CDR1 SQVTM and CDR2 ANQGSEA. CDR3 protein: CSVDPSRHPGQFF. The CDR3 bases are TGCAGCGTTGACCCCAGTCGACATCCTGGGCAGTTCTTC.

The chain recombines TRBV28 with TRBJ1-5, with D tentatively TRBD1 (6 bases). V was trimmed by 6 bases and J by 8 bases, leaving 17 bases between them. The germline CDR1 and CDR2 sequences are MDHEN and SYDVKM. The CDR3 is 14 residues long. CDR3 protein: CASSYGTGSEPQHF. The CDR3 region has the DNA TGTGCCAGCAGCTACGGAACAGGGAGCGAGCCCCAGCATTTT.

The V call is TRBV5-1, the J call TRBJ2-7; 10 bases are a match to TRBD1. Germline V gene sequence: CDR1 SGHRS, CDR2 YFSETQ. Trimming cost V 3 bases and J 6 bases; bases outside gene matches: 0. The CDR3 totals 12 residues. The CDR3 sequence: CASSWDRGEQYF. The DNA for the CDR3 is TGCGCCAGCAGCTGGGACAGGGGCGAGCAGTACTTC.

The V call is TRBV4-3, the J call TRBJ1-6; 8 bases agree with TRBD1. Trimming cost V 0 bases and J 5 bases; bases outside gene matches: 3. CDR3 length: 16 amino acids. Germline assignment: CDR1 LGHNA and CDR2 YSLEER. The CDR3: CASSQEAGGDNSPLHF. DNA for the CDR3: TGCGCCAGCAGCCAAGAAGCAGGGGGCGATAATTCACCCCTCCACTTT.

The chain links TRBV28 to TRBJ1-1; D gene unclear. The CDR3 sequence is 14 residues long. Trimming took off 1 base at V and 0 bases at J, with 6 bases between the two ends. Germline CDR1 and CDR2: MDHEN and SYDVKM. The chain's CDR3 is CASSLSPMNTEAFF. In nucleotides, the CDR3 is TGTGCCAGCAGTTTATCCCCAATGAACACTGAAGCTTTCTTT.

This clone has just one count. The J gene is TRBJ1-2, the V gene TRBV30; possible D gene TRBD1, 6 bases. The CDR3 loop spans 13 amino acids. Germline V gene sequence: CDR1 GTSNPN, CDR2 SVGIG (reference sequence). The ends were cut back, 7 bases at V and 5 bases at J, with 17 bases in the middle. Written as DNA, the CDR3 is TGTGCCTCCAATTGGGGGCAGGGGTATGGCTACACCTTC. Translating gives CASNWGQGYGYTF.

As concerns this clone: The identical CDR3 is also encoded by other nucleotide sequences in the sample. The chain recombines TRBV28 with TRBJ1-1; the D is unclear. V was trimmed by 3 bases and J by 2 bases, leaving 4 bases between them. The CDR3 is 12 residues long. CDR1 MDHEN and CDR2 SYDVKM come from the germline V gene. For the CDR3, the DNA is TGTGCCAGCAGTTTCAGTAACACTGAAGCTTTCTTT. Translating gives CASSFSNTEAFF.